This T cell receptor beta chain was sequenced for a study of blood T cell repertoires in COVID-19. Study at large: T cells, B-cell-depleted T cells, or PBMCs provided the cDNA or gDNA that served as material.

Deletions cut 3 bases from V and 0 bases from J, with 6 bases between. The CDR3 runs 13 residues. CDR1 is SGHDN and CDR2 is FVKESK in the germline V gene. This clone was seen once. The protocol was immunoSEQ multiplex PCR, while the TCRdb copy is restricted to in-frame clones and leaves out a portion. Of 35,000 to 45,000 clones listed, around 83% are singletons. This chain joins TRBV14 and TRBJ2-7, with D possibly matching TRBD1 (5 bases). This receptor was taken from a man aged 60-69 years with acute or convalescent COVID-19. Sequenced material: peripheral blood. In DNA, the CDR3 is TGTGCCAGCAGCCACAGGGTCTCCTACGAGCAGTACTTC. Translation: CASSHRVSYEQYF.